Listed here is a single TCR beta chain. Its antigen remains unknown. This entry comes from a study of cytomegalovirus exposure and HLA in healthy donors. This PCR relied on a set of 60 Vbeta primers and 13 Jbeta primers. Using immunoSEQ multiplex PCR, the repertoire was profiled, and TCRdb retains in-frame clones only, with some absent. There are a few hundred thousand clones in the sample; 75% to 85% occur only once, and about 0.3% lies in the top ten. Study-level findings and limits: The authors later linked a missense DCLRE1C variant to TCR beta V- and J-gene trimming. Later findings reportedly placed an Asian-associated ancestry cluster below the approximately 700-donor mean for N-insertions. Reports indicated that the classifier achieved high specificity and sensitivity in diagnosing cytomegalovirus status.

This CDR3 region has 13 residues. Trimming cost V 2 bases and J 5 bases; bases outside gene matches: 2. Germline V CDR1 and CDR2: SNHLY, FYNNEI. The chain uses TRBV2 and TRBJ1-1, with 7 bases fitting TRBD1. Sequencing was done on a sample of PBMCs. This clonotype was sampled from a girl aged 2-10 years in good health and CMV-seronegative. The CDR3 spells CASSEQGGTEAFF. DNA for the CDR3: TGTGCCAGCAGTGAACAGGGGGGAACTGAAGCTTTCTTT.